This TCR beta chain was found in a study of shared clonotypes between healthy human individuals. Study details: Two women and a few men aged 18 to 49 served as donors. There were three CD4 naive, three CD4 memory, two CD8 naive and one CD8 memory plates per donor. Study findings and constraints: Naive CD4 clonotypes were shared across several donors at around 5%.

Positive CCR7 selection of CD45RO-negative cells yielded the naive CD8 cells, and terminally differentiated effector memory CD45RA+ cells were excluded. Comments on this clone: What it recognizes is unknown.

Some clones are missing from TCRdb's copy, which holds only in-frame ones; the method was immunoSEQ multiplex PCR. The sample has about 2.1 million clones, about 94% seen once. Per germline, CDR1 SGHAT and CDR2 FQDESV (reference sequence). Trimming cost V 1 base and J 2 bases, with 10 bases left between them. This CDR3 contains 15 residues. The TCR comes from a man aged 18 to 30 in good health. Some clones in this sample may be carry-over from other donors' samples. This chain connects TRBV11-1 to TRBJ2-3; D unclear. The sample consisted of naive CD8+ T cells from PBMCs. CDR3 residues: CASSLVPRFTDTQYF. The CDR3 nucleotides read TGTGCCAGCAGCTTAGTTCCCAGATTCACAGATACGCAGTATTTT. Variable domain in full (rest from reference TRBV11-1 and TRBJ2-3): EAEVAQSPRYKITEKSQAVAFWCDPISGHATLYWYRQILGQGPELLVQFQDESVVDDSQLPKDRFSAERLKGVDSTLKIQPAELGDSAMYLCASSLVPRFTDTQYFGPGTRLTVL.